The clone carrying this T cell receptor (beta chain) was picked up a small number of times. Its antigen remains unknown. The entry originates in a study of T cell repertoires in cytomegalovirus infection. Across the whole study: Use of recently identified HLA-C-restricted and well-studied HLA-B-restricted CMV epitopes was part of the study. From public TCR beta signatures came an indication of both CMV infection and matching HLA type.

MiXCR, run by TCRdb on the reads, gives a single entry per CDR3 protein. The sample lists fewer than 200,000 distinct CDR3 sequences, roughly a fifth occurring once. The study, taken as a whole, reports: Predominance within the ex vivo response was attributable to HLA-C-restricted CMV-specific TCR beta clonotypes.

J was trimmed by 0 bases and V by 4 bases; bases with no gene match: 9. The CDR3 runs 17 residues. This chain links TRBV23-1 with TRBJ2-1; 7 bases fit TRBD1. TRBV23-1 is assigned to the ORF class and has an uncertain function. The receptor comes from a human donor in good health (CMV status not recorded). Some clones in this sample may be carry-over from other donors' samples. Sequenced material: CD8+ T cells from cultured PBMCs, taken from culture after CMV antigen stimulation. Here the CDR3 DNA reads TGCGCCAGCAGTCTGAACAGGGGAATTTCCTCCTACAATGAGCAGTTCTTC. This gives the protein CASSLNRGISSYNEQFF.